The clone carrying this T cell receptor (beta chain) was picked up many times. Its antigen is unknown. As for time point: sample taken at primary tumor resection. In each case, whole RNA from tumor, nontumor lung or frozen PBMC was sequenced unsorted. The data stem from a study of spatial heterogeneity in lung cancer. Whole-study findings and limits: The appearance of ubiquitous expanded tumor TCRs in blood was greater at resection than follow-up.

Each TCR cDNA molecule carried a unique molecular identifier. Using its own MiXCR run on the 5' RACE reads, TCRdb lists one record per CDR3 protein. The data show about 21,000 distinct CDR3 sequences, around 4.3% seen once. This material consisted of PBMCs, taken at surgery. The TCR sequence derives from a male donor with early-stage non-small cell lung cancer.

The CDR3, as DNA: TGCGCCAGCACCACGGGGGCTAGTGGAAACACCATATATTTT. Protein product: CASTTGASGNTIYF. The V call is TRBV5-1, the J call TRBJ1-3, with D possibly matching TRBD1 (6 bases). CDR1 is SGHRS, CDR2 YFSETQ, per germline. The CDR3 sequence is 14 residues long. V was shortened by 6 bases and J by 3 bases, with 13 bases between the two germline ends.